The 32 T cell receptor beta chains listed next were all sequenced from one sample in a study of early T cells in non-severe SARS-CoV-2 infection. One entry per CDR3 protein results from TCRdb running MiXCR on the 5' RACE reads. The table lists roughly 32,000 distinct CDR3 sequences, over 9% of them singletons. Specimen: whole blood. These receptors were obtained from an adult who was a healthcare worker with PCR-confirmed SARS-CoV-2 infection or an uninfected control (not recorded which).

This clonotype was observed a handful of times. V and J are TRBV6-2 or TRBV6-3 and TRBJ2-5; D gene ambiguous. V lost 6 bases, J lost 2 bases, and 22 bases lay in between. CDR1 and CDR2 (germline): MNHEY, SVGEGT. The CDR3 length is 17 residues. The CDR3 spells CASRGSPAADLQETQYF. For the CDR3, the DNA is TGTGCCAGCAGGGGGTCACCCGCGGCTGATTTACAAGAGACCCAGTACTTC.

There are a few counts of this clonotype. The V and J genes are TRBV20-1 and TRBJ1-5, with D maybe TRBD1 (5 bases). The CDR3 covers 17 residues. Germline V gene lookup returns CDR1 DFQATT and CDR2 SNEGSKA (reference sequence). Trimming removed 0 bases from V and 0 bases from J, with 15 bases in between. The CDR3 DNA reads as TGCAGTGCTAGAGATAGGGGCGACAGTAATAGCAATCAGCCCCAGCATTTT. Its protein is CSARDRGDSNSNQPQHF.

This clonotype was counted ten times or more. V gene TRBV29-1 combines with J gene TRBJ1-1; no definite D call. Germline-derived CDR1 and CDR2 are SQVTM and ANQGSEA. CDR3 size: 13 residues. V was shortened by 3 bases and J by 2 bases, with 10 bases between the two germline ends. CDR3 loop: CSVEGISNTEAFF. The CDR3 nucleotides read TGCAGCGTTGAGGGGATCTCCAACACTGAAGCTTTCTTT.

This clonotype was detected ten times or more. The rearrangement links TRBV7-6 to TRBJ1-2; possible D gene TRBD1, 5 bases. Germline CDR1 SGHVS, CDR2 FNYEAQ. V was shortened by 1 base and J by 4 bases, with 7 bases between the two germline ends. The CDR3 is 13 amino acids. CDR3 loop: CASSLGQIYGYTF. The CDR3 DNA reads TGTGCCAGCAGCTTAGGACAGATCTATGGCTACACCTTC.

This clonotype was counted between two and nine times. The chain links TRBV7-9 to TRBJ2-7; the D call may be TRBD1 or TRBD2 (5 bases each). Germline CDR1 is SEHNR and CDR2 is FQNEAQ (reference sequence). CDR3 length: 14 residues. V gave up 5 bases and J gave up 8 bases, with 19 bases separating them. This CDR3 is CASSHNDEGSKQYF. The CDR3 DNA sequence: TGTGCCAGCAGCCATAACGACGAGGGGTCGAAGCAGTACTTC.

CDR3 sequence: CASSPGLGTYEQYF. The CDR3 DNA sequence: TGCGCCAGCAGCCCGGGATTGGGAACCTACGAGCAGTACTTC. This rearrangement joins TRBV5-1 to TRBJ2-7, with D maybe TRBD2 (5 bases). Looked up from germline, CDR1 is SGHRS and CDR2 is YFSETQ. V was pared by 4 bases and J by 2 bases, with 13 bases between. The CDR3 totals 14 residues.

This clonotype has a count of ten or more. This chain joins TRBV13 and TRBJ1-4; D may be TRBD1 (5 bases). Trimming shortened V by 5 bases and J by 4 bases, and 14 bases separated the two germline ends. Germline V CDR1 and CDR2: PRHDT, FYEKMQ (reference sequence). The CDR3 is made up of 15 amino acids. The CDR3 sequence: CASSPGGIDNEKLFF. CDR3 nucleotides: TGTGCCAGCAGCCCCGGGGGAATTGATAATGAAAAACTGTTTTTT.

This clonotype was seen ten or more times. The chain combines TRBV7-2 with TRBJ2-7; D remains unclear. This CDR3 spans 13 amino acids. The germline V gene encodes CDR1 SGHTA and CDR2 FQGNSA. Between the trimmed V and J ends, which lost 5 bases and 5 bases, there was a span of 13 bases. The DNA for the CDR3 is TGTGCCAGCAGCCCCCCGGACGGCCACGAGCAGTACTTC. Translated: CASSPPDGHEQYF.

This clonotype came up many times. Relative to the germline gene, one junction end is altered; a read error may explain this. The chain is built from TRBV12-3 or TRBV12-4 and TRBJ1-1, with D perhaps matching TRBD1 (5 bases). The CDR3 has 15 residues. DNA of the CDR3: TGTGCCAGCAGTTTAAGAGGATCAGGGAACGCTGAAGCTTTCTTT. As protein: CASSLRGSGNAEAFF.

In this sample, this clonotype turned up many times. This chain links TRBV5-4 with TRBJ1-5; possibly TRBD1 for D (5 bases). The V end was cut by 0 bases, the J end by 4 bases, with 8 bases between. CDR1 SGHNT and CDR2 YYREEE come from the germline V gene (reference sequence). The CDR3 is 14 residues long. CDR3 amino acids: CASSLGGANQPQHF. CDR3 bases: TGTGCCAGCAGCTTGGGAGGGGCGAATCAGCCCCAGCATTTT.

This clonotype was detected ten times or more. The chain links TRBV6-2 or TRBV6-3 to TRBJ1-5; D remains unclear. The CDR3 is 16 residues long. The germline gives CDR1 MNHEY, CDR2 SVGEGT. V was trimmed by 0 bases and J by 3 bases, leaving 12 bases between them. CDR3 amino acids: CASSYSMMGHNQPQHF. CDR3 in DNA: TGTGCCAGCAGTTACTCGATGATGGGTCACAATCAGCCCCAGCATTTT.

This clonotype has a handful of counts. The chain couples TRBV9 to TRBJ2-1, with D unclear. This CDR3 is 12 amino acids long. Trimming stripped 10 bases from V and 7 bases from J, with 15 bases between. The V gene's germline CDR1 is SGDLS and CDR2 YYNGEE. CDR3 protein: CARGAGDNEQFF. In DNA, the CDR3 is TGTGCCCGAGGAGCTGGGGATAATGAGCAGTTCTTC.

This clonotype was counted ten times or more. CDR3 amino acids: CASSEAADEQYF. DNA of the CDR3: TGCGCCAGCAGCGAGGCTGCCGATGAGCAGTACTTC. V gene TRBV4-1 combines with J gene TRBJ2-7; unclear D gene. In germline, CDR1 is MGHRA, CDR2 YSYEKL. The V end was cut by 5 bases, the J end by 7 bases, with 12 bases between. This CDR3 contains 12 residues.

The CDR3 here is CASSQGTARHYGYTF. In DNA, the CDR3 is TGCGCCAGCAGCCAGGGGACAGCTCGGCACTATGGCTACACCTTC. The chain joins TRBV4-3 to TRBJ1-2; the match to TRBD1 covers 7 bases. Germline assignment: CDR1 LGHNA and CDR2 YSLEER. J gave up 3 bases and V 3 bases, and 7 bases lay outside the gene matches. CDR3 size: 15 residues.

The rearrangement uses TRBV5-1 and TRBJ2-1; D remains ambiguous. Germline loops: CDR1 SGHRS, CDR2 YFSETQ. Trimming pared 4 bases from V and 0 bases from J, leaving 11 bases between. The CDR3 runs to 15 residues. CDR3 coding DNA: TGCGCCAGCAGCCGCGGATTCGGCTCCTACAATGAGCAGTTCTTC. Translating it yields CASSRGFGSYNEQFF.

There are many counts of this clonotype. V gene TRBV20-1 combines with J gene TRBJ2-1; D not resolved. This CDR3 region has 18 residues. Trimming cost V 0 bases and J 0 bases, with 18 bases left between them. From germline, CDR1 is DFQATT and CDR2 SNEGSKA (reference sequence). The CDR3 protein is CSARDGFRTTSSYNEQFF. In DNA form, the CDR3 reads TGCAGTGCTAGAGATGGGTTTCGGACGACCAGCTCCTACAATGAGCAGTTCTTC.

This clonotype was seen ten or more times. The rearrangement joins TRBV20-1 to TRBJ2-1; 8 bases agree with TRBD2. CDR1 DFQATT and CDR2 SNEGSKA come from the germline V gene (reference sequence). The trim removed 4 bases at V and 1 base at J, leaving 18 bases unmatched. CDR3 length: 19 residues. The CDR3 bases are TGCAGTGCTACCCAGACTCCCGGGGGGGCAGCGAGGTCCTACAATGAGCAGTTCTTC. Its protein is CSATQTPGGAARSYNEQFF.

This clonotype came up many times. This chain links TRBV6-5 with TRBJ2-1, with a tentative D call TRBD2 (7 bases). Trimming took off 0 bases at V and 5 bases at J, with 11 bases between the two ends. There are 15 residues in the CDR3. The V gene's germline CDR1 is MNHEY and CDR2 SVGAGI. The DNA for the CDR3 is TGTGCCAGCAGTTACTCCGGGGGGCGGAACAATGAGCAGTTCTTC. Residues: CASSYSGGRNNEQFF.

J is TRBJ2-6 and V is TRBV6-6, with D tentatively TRBD1 (6 bases). The germline gives CDR1 MNHNY, CDR2 SVGAGI (reference sequence). Trimming removed 4 bases from V and 0 bases from J, with 16 bases in between. The CDR3 contains 18 residues. CDR3 DNA sequence: TGTGCCAGCAGTTTGGGACAAGGGCCATTCTCTGGGGCCAACGTCCTGACTTTC. Translated, it gives CASSLGQGPFSGANVLTF.

This clonotype was counted at least ten times. The gene calls are TRBV11-2 and TRBJ2-3; D tentatively reads TRBD1 or TRBD2 (5 bases each). V was trimmed by 1 base and J by 1 base, leaving 18 bases between them. CDR3 length equals 18 residues. CDR1 is SGHAT and CDR2 is FQNNGV in the germline V gene. DNA for the CDR3: TGTGCCAGCAGCTTAGGGGAACCGGGGCGACGGGGCACAGATACGCAGTATTTT. It translates to CASSLGEPGRRGTDTQYF.

CDR3 sequence reads: CASSEGGFYEQYF. The CDR3, as DNA: TGTGCCAGCAGTGAAGGCGGGTTTTACGAGCAGTACTTC. V usage is TRBV6-1 and J usage is TRBJ2-7, with D possibly being TRBD2 (5 bases). V lost 1 base, J lost 4 bases, and 8 bases lay in between. The germline CDR1 and CDR2 sequences are MNHNS and SASEGT. CDR3 length: 13 amino acids.

This clonotype showed up many times. This chain joins TRBV19 and TRBJ1-2, with D tentatively TRBD1 (6 bases). This CDR3 has 15 amino acids. The germline CDR1 and CDR2 sequences are LNHDA and SQIVND (reference sequence). With 5 bases removed from V and 5 bases from J, the gap between germline ends came to 18 bases. This CDR3 is CASSFQTGSTYGYTF. For the CDR3, the DNA is TGTGCCAGTAGTTTCCAGACAGGATCGACTTATGGCTACACCTTC.

The chain uses TRBV29-1 and TRBJ2-5, with D possibly matching TRBD1 (5 bases). Germline CDR1 is SQVTM and CDR2 is ANQGSEA. V shed 3 bases and J shed 5 bases, with 10 bases lying between them. There are 12 residues in the CDR3. CDR3 nucleotide sequence: TGCAGCGTTGAGGGGCTCCAGGAGACCCAGTACTTC. Encoded protein: CSVEGLQETQYF.

This clonotype is a singleton in its sample. This chain links TRBV27 with TRBJ2-3; D is unresolved. From germline, CDR1 is MNHEY and CDR2 SMNVEV (reference sequence). There are 12 residues in the CDR3. Between the trimmed V and J ends, which lost 3 bases and 7 bases, there was a span of 8 bases. CDR3 loop: CASSFKGNTQYF. In DNA, the CDR3 is TGTGCCAGCAGTTTTAAGGGTAATACGCAGTATTTT.

The table lists this clonotype with a few counts. For the CDR3, the DNA is TGCGCCAGCAGCTCACTACAGGGTGGAACTGAAGCTTTCTTT. Protein sequence: CASSSLQGGTEAFF. The J gene is TRBJ1-1, the V gene TRBV5-1; tentative D call: TRBD1 (6 bases). Germline values: CDR1 SGHRS, CDR2 YFSETQ. V shed 3 bases and J shed 5 bases, with 14 bases lying between them. The CDR3 contains 14 residues. The full variable domain, with the rest looked up from reference TRBV5-1 and TRBJ1-1, is KAGVTQTPRYLIKTRGQQVTLSCSPISGHRSVSWYQQTPGQGLQFLFEYFSETQRNKGNFPGRFSGRQFSNSRSEMNVSTLELGDSALYLCASSSLQGGTEAFFGQGTRLTVV.

The V and J genes are TRBV5-6 and TRBJ2-1; perhaps TRBD2 as D (5 bases). The CDR3 length is 15 residues. V lost 7 bases to trimming and J lost 0 bases, with 14 bases between them. Germline CDR1 SGHDT, CDR2 YYEEEE. CDR3 residues: CASLGGPSSYNEQFF. The DNA for the CDR3 is TGTGCCAGCTTAGGAGGTCCCAGCTCCTACAATGAGCAGTTCTTC.

As concerns this clonotype: A single base separates this from a much larger clone, so it may be a read error. V and J are TRBV3-1 and TRBJ1-5; D gene ambiguous. The germline V gene encodes CDR1 LGHDT and CDR2 YNNKEL (reference sequence). This CDR3 comprises 13 residues. Here the CDR3 DNA reads TGTGCCTGCAGCCAAGAGCGCAATCAGCCCCAGCATTTT. Its translation is CACSQERNQPQHF. The full variable domain, its missing parts supplied by reference TRBV3-1 and TRBJ1-5, is DTAVSQTPKYLVTQMGNDKSIKCEQNLGHDTMYWYKQDSKKFLKIMFSYNNKELIINETVPNRFSPKSPDKAHLNLHINSLELGDSAVYFCACSQERNQPQHFGDGTRLSIL.

This clonotype was counted many times. The chain employs TRBV5-1 and TRBJ1-3, with 10 nucleotides matching TRBD1. This CDR3 region has 17 residues. With V trimmed by 5 bases and J by 4 bases, 12 bases remained unmatched. CDR1 and CDR2 (germline): SGHRS, YFSETQ. The CDR3 loop is CASREAGTGVSGNTIYF. The DNA for the CDR3 is TGCGCCAGCAGGGAAGCCGGGACAGGGGTGAGCGGAAACACCATATATTTT.

This clonotype was seen ten or more times. This chain uses TRBV7-2 with TRBJ2-5, with 8 bases lining up with TRBD1. The CDR3 runs to 15 residues. Germline values: CDR1 SGHTA, CDR2 FQGNSA. Trimming removed 2 bases from V and 5 bases from J; junction bases left unmatched: 7. CDR3 bases: TGTGCCAGCAGCTTAAGCGCAGGGGGCTGGGAGACCCAGTACTTC. It codes for CASSLSAGGWETQYF.

There are a few counts of this clonotype. V usage is TRBV9 and J usage is TRBJ1-1, with D hard to call. The CDR3 is made up of 13 amino acids. Deletions cut 2 bases from V and 6 bases from J, with 11 bases between. Germline V lookup: CDR1 SGDLS, CDR2 YYNGEE. Written as DNA, the CDR3 is TGTGCCAGCAGCGTCCGCCCTGAGGCTGAAGCTTTCTTT. It yields the protein CASSVRPEAEAFF.

In its sample, this clonotype was seen many times. The CDR3 bases are TGCGCCAGCAGCCAGGGACGGCCAGCGGGGCAGTTCTTC. It translates to CASSQGRPAGQFF. V usage is TRBV4-3 and J usage is TRBJ2-1; D may be TRBD2 (6 bases). Trimming removed 3 bases from V and 12 bases from J, with 15 bases in between. The germline CDR1 and CDR2 sequences are LGHNA and YSLEER. The CDR3 runs 13 residues.

This clonotype was seen a few times. V gene TRBV12-3 or TRBV12-4 combines with J gene TRBJ2-7; perhaps TRBD1 as D (7 bases). The CDR3 has 14 amino acids. V lost 6 bases and J 8 bases, leaving 20 bases between the germline ends. The CDR3 DNA follows: TGTGCCAGCAGGACGACAGGGACTGCTACGAAGCAGTACTTC. Translation: CASRTTGTATKQYF.